The clone carrying this TCR beta chain was detected only once. Its antigen is not identified. The CDR3 is 16 amino acids. Germline CDR1 SGDLS, CDR2 YYNGEE. Trimming shortened V by 2 bases and J by 1 base, and 14 bases separated the two germline ends. The data originate from a study of PD-1 blockade in classical Hodgkin lymphoma. Broader study findings: It was CD4+ TCR diversity, not CD8+, that rose significantly by C4D1.

Sequencing was performed with immunoSEQ multiplex PCR; in TCRdb, only in-frame clones are kept and a portion is missing. The sample has approximately 15,000 clones, 82% seen once; the top ten hold 27%. Relapse was seen in all patients after autologous stem cell transplantation, and brentuximab vedotin exposure was variable. The chain recombines TRBV9 with TRBJ2-3; weak D call: TRBD2 (7 bases). The source is a human donor with classical Hodgkin lymphoma. Here the sequenced sample was peripheral blood mononuclear cells (PBMCs), taken before the second cycle of nivolumab. The CDR3 region has the DNA TGTGCCAGCAGCGTCGGCGGGGGCTCCCGCACAGATACGCAGTATTTT. Protein: CASSVGGGSRTDTQYF.